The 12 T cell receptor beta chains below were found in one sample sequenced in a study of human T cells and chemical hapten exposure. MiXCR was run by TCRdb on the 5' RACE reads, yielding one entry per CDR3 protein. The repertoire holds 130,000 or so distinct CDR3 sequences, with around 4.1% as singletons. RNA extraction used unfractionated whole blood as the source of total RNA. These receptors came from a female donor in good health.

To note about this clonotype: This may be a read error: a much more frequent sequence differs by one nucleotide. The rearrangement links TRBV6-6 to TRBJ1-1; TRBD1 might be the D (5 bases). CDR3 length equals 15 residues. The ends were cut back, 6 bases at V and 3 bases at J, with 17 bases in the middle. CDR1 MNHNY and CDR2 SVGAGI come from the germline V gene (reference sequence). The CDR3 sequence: CASSGSGGGDTEAFF. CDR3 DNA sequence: TGTGCCAGCAGCGGCTCCGGGGGAGGGGACACTGAAGCTTTCTTT.

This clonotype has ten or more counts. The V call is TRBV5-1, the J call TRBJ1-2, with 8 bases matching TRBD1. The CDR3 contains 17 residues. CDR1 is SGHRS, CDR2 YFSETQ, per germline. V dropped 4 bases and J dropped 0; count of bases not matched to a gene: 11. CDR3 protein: CASSPTGDRSTNYGYTF. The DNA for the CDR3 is TGCGCCAGCAGCCCGACCGGGGACAGGTCAACTAACTATGGCTACACCTTC.

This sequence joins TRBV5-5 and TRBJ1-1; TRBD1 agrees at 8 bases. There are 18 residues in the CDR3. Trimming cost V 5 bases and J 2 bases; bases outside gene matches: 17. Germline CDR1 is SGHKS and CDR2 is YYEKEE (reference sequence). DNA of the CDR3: TGTGCCAGCAGTTCCGGGACAGGCGGTTTCCTTTGTAACACTGAAGCTTTCTTT. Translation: CASSSGTGGFLCNTEAFF.

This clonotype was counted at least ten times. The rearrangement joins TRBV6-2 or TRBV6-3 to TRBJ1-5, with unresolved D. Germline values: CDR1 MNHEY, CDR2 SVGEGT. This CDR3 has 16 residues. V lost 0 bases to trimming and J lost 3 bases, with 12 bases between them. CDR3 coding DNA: TGTGCCAGCAGTTACTCGATCGTGGCACCCAATCAGCCCCAGCATTTT. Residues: CASSYSIVAPNQPQHF.

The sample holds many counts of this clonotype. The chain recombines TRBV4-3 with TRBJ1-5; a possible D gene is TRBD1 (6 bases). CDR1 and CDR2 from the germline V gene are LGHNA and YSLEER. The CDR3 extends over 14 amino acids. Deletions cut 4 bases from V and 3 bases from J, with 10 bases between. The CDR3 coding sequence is TGCGCCAGCAGCCTGGACAGCTTCAATCAGCCCCAGCATTTT. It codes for CASSLDSFNQPQHF.

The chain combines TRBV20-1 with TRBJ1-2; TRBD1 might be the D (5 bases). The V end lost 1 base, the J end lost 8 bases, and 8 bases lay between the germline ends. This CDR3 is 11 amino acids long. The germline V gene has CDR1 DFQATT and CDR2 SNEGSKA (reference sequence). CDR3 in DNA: TGCAGTGCTAGAGGCAGGGAGGGCTACACCTTC. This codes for CSARGREGYTF.

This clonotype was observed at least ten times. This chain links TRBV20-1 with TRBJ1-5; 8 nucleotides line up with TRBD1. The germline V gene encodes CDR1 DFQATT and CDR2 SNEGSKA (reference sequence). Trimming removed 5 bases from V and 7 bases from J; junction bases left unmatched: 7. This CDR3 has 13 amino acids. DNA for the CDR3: TGCAGTGCTGAGACAGGGGTGGGGCAGCCCCAGCATTTT. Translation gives CSAETGVGQPQHF.

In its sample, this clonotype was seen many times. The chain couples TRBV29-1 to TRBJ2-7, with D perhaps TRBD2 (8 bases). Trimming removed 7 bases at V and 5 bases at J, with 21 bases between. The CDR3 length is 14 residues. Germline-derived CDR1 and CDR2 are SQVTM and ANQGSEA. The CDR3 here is CSAGDRAREDEQYF. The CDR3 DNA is TGCAGCGCCGGAGACAGGGCGCGGGAGGACGAGCAGTACTTC.

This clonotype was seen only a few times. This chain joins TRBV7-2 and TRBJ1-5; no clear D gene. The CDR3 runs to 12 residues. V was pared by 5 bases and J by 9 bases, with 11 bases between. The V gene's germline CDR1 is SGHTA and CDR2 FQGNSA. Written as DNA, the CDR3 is TGTGCCAGCAGCCAAACTGCAGGGCCCCAGCATTTT. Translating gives CASSQTAGPQHF.

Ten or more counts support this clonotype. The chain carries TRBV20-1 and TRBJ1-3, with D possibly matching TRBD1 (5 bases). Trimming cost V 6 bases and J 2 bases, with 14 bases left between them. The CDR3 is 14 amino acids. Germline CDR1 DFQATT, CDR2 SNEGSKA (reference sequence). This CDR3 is CSAIGDFTGNTIYF. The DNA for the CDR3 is TGCAGTGCGATAGGGGATTTTACTGGAAACACCATATATTTT.

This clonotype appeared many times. The CDR3 region is CAGGTGGWTGELFF. CDR3 nucleotide sequence: TGTGCCGGGGGAACAGGGGGATGGACCGGGGAGCTGTTTTTT. The V call is TRBV12-3 or TRBV12-4, the J call TRBJ2-2, with TRBD1 identical over 8 bases. CDR3 length: 14 amino acids. V was clipped by 11 bases and J by 5 bases; unmatched bases: 10.

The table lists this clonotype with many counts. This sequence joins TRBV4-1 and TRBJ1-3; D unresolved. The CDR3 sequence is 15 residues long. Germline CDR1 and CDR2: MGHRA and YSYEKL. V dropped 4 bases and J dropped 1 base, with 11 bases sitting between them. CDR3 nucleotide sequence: TGCGCCAGCAGCCCGTTACAGCTATCTGGAAACACCATATATTTT. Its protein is CASSPLQLSGNTIYF.